The entry that follows covers one T cell receptor beta chain sequence. Its antigen is unidentified. The data originate from a study of cytomegalovirus exposure and HLA in healthy donors. Overall study findings and caveats: A subsequent analysis found that TCR clusters from the first cohort also tended to co-occur in the 90 to 150 validation repertoires, with about 93% of cluster scores above 0. In vitro testing confirmed a few CMV-associated chains as specific for CMV antigens. Despite most TCR sequences being rare, some public TCRs occurred in many donors.

There are 16 residues in the CDR3. The V and J ends lost 0 bases and 3 bases, in that order; junction bases with no gene match: 3. Looked up from germline, CDR1 is SGDLS and CDR2 is YYNGEE. Using immunoSEQ multiplex PCR, the repertoire was profiled, and TCRdb retains in-frame clones only, with some absent. In the table there are roughly 150,000 clones, roughly 90% of which are singletons. Input material: PBMCs. The sequence derives from a woman aged 25 to 39 in good health and CMV-seronegative. The chain is built from TRBV9 and TRBJ2-7; 13 positions match TRBD2. CDR3: CASSVGTSGGFYEQYF. The CDR3 DNA reads TGTGCCAGCAGCGTAGGGACTAGCGGGGGATTCTACGAGCAGTACTTC.